These 24 T cell receptor beta chains came from one sample sequenced in a study of shared clonotypes between healthy human individuals. The method was immunoSEQ multiplex PCR; TCRdb's version includes in-frame clones alone and lacks a portion of them. This sample yields 450,000 to 650,000 clones, of which around 78% are seen a single time; around 12% belongs to the top ten. The sequencing input was PBMCs. Receptors originate from a woman in her 40s in good health. Some clones in this sample may be carry-over from other donors' samples.

A few counts support this clone. CDR3 sequence reads: CASSKGFRSEQYF. The CDR3 DNA reads as TGTGCCAGTAGTAAGGGATTCCGCAGCGAGCAGTACTTC. V and J are TRBV19 and TRBJ2-7, with unresolved D. V lost 4 bases and J lost 6, with 13 bases in between. CDR1 is LNHDA, CDR2 SQIVND, per germline (reference sequence). The CDR3 covers 13 residues. The complete variable domain, with remaining parts taken from reference TRBV19 and TRBJ2-7, reads DGGITQSPKYLFRKEGQNVTLSCEQNLNHDAMYWYRQDPGQGLRLIYYSQIVNDFQKGDIAEGYSVSREKKESFPLTVTSAQKNPTAFYLCASSKGFRSEQYFGPGTRLTVT.

V is TRBV7-9 and J is TRBJ2-1, with 8 positions matching TRBD2. V was pared by 3 bases and J by 7 bases, with 2 bases of the junction left unmatched. This CDR3 has 13 amino acids. The germline CDR1 and CDR2 sequences are SEHNR and FQNEAQ (reference sequence). CDR3 sequence (DNA): TGTGCCAGCAGCTTTAGCGGGGAAAATGAGCAGTTCTTC. Protein: CASSFSGENEQFF.

On this clone itself: At one boundary the junction diverges from the germline segment, which might be a read error. The chain carries TRBV4-2 and TRBJ1-1; D might be TRBD1 (6 bases). CDR1 LGHNA and CDR2 YNFKEQ come from the germline V gene. The CDR3 has 13 residues. CDR3 coding DNA: TGTGTCAGCAGCCGAGGACAGAGCACTGAAGCTTTCTTT. It encodes CVSSRGQSTEAFF.

On this clone itself: At one end the junction does not follow the germline gene, possibly because of a read error. The CDR3 DNA reads as TGTGCCAGCAGCCAAAGGTGGGTCCCCTACGAGCAGCACTTC. Its translation: CASSQRWVPYEQHF. The chain has TRBV11-1 and TRBJ2-7; no clear D gene. Germline CDR1 is SGHAT and CDR2 is FQDESV (reference sequence). The CDR3 spans 14 residues.

The count of this clone is one. This chain connects TRBV7-3 to TRBJ2-1; D not certain. There are 13 residues in the CDR3. Trimming pared 6 bases from V and 10 bases from J, leaving 16 bases between. The germline V gene encodes CDR1 SGHTA and CDR2 FQGTGA. The DNA for the CDR3 is TGTGCCAGCAGACCCACCCTAGGCCCGGAGCAGTTCTTC. Translated: CASRPTLGPEQFF.

This chain connects TRBV18 to TRBJ2-2; D uncertain. Germline V gene data show CDR1 as KGHSH and CDR2 as LQKENI. V was clipped by 8 bases and J by 1 base, with 8 bases between them. The CDR3 contains 13 residues. This CDR3 reads CASTGLNTGELFF. DNA of the CDR3: TGTGCCAGCACCGGTTTGAACACCGGGGAGCTGTTTTTT.

This clone appeared a single time. The rearrangement links TRBV11-2 to TRBJ2-2; 7 nucleotides match TRBD2. Germline lookup yields CDR1 SGHAT and CDR2 FQNNGV. The V segment lost 5 bases and the J segment 5 bases; nucleotides outside the gene matches: 17. The CDR3 is 18 amino acids. The CDR3 spells CASSPWSIRDYRTGELFF. The CDR3 DNA is TGTGCCAGCAGCCCTTGGAGTATCCGGGACTACCGTACCGGGGAGCTGTTTTTT.

The chain is built from TRBV7-2 and TRBJ1-2, with D tentatively TRBD1 (5 bases). The CDR3 has 15 residues. Germline values: CDR1 SGHTA, CDR2 FQGNSA. V shed 2 bases and J shed 5 bases, with 15 bases lying between them. The CDR3 DNA is TGTGCCAGCAGCTTAACACCTCCGGGGCCGTATGGCTACACCTTC. Translated: CASSLTPPGPYGYTF. Combining the CDR3 with reference TRBV7-2 and TRBJ1-2 gives the whole variable domain GAGVSQSPSNKVTEKGKDVELRCDPISGHTALYWYRQSLGQGLEFLIYFQGNSAPDKSGLPSDRFSAERTGGSVSTLTIQRTQQEDSAVYLCASSLTPPGPYGYTFGSGTRLTVV.

At least ten counts were recorded for this clone. This chain connects TRBV4-1 to TRBJ1-2; TRBD1 is a possible D gene (6 bases). The CDR3 has 16 amino acids. V shed 0 bases and J shed 8 bases, with 19 bases lying between them. Per germline, CDR1 MGHRA and CDR2 YSYEKL. The DNA of the CDR3 is TGCGCCAGCAGCCAAGATGGGGGCAGGGCCATTGGAGGCTACACCTTC. Its protein product is CASSQDGGRAIGGYTF.

This sequence joins TRBV2 and TRBJ2-3; D gene ambiguous. V dropped 2 bases and J dropped 3 bases, with 9 bases sitting between them. The length of the CDR3 is 14 residues. CDR1 and CDR2 from the germline V gene are SNHLY and FYNNEI. The CDR3 loop reads CASSEWVVTDTQYF. The CDR3 nucleotides read TGTGCCAGCAGTGAATGGGTGGTAACAGATACGCAGTATTTT.

The chain carries TRBV7-2 and TRBJ1-2; unclear D gene. Germline CDR1 and CDR2: SGHTA and FQGNSA. This CDR3 region has 14 residues. Trimming removed 0 bases at V and 8 bases at J, with 13 bases between. The CDR3 DNA reads TGTGCCAGCAGCTTAGCGCGACGGAATGAAGGCTACACCTTC. This encodes CASSLARRNEGYTF.

This rearrangement joins TRBV19 to TRBJ2-1, with 9 bases matching TRBD2. CDR3 length equals 18 residues. Germline-derived CDR1 and CDR2 are LNHDA and SQIVND (reference sequence). V shed 7 bases and J 8 bases; nucleotides not matched to a gene: 21. The CDR3, as DNA: TGTGCCAGTATCCTCAATACCAAGGTCCTAGCGGGAAAACATGAGCAGTTCTTC. This gives the protein CASILNTKVLAGKHEQFF.

The V gene is TRBV5-4, the J gene TRBJ1-1; no firm D call. Germline values: CDR1 SGHNT, CDR2 YYREEE (reference sequence). The CDR3 loop spans 13 amino acids. The V and J ends lost 0 bases and 4 bases respectively, with 7 bases between them. CDR3 sequence reads: CASSLGLFTEAFF. The CDR3 nucleotides read TGTGCCAGCAGCTTGGGCCTCTTCACTGAAGCTTTCTTT. Complete variable domain (other parts from reference TRBV5-4 and TRBJ1-1): ETGVTQSPTHLIKTRGQQVTLRCSSQSGHNTVSWYQQALGQGPQFIFQYYREEENGRGNFPPRFSGLQFPNYSSELNVNALELDDSALYLCASSLGLFTEAFFGQGTRLTVV.

This clone was counted a single time. The chain carries TRBV2 and TRBJ2-1; 11 nucleotides agree with TRBD2. V was clipped by 4 bases and J by 5 bases; unmatched bases: 4. Germline V gives CDR1 SNHLY, CDR2 FYNNEI. The CDR3 is 15 residues long. As DNA, the CDR3 is TGTGCCAGCAGTGGTAGCGGGAGGGCCCACAATGAGCAGTTCTTC. It is translated as CASSGSGRAHNEQFF.

Turning to this clone: Other nucleotide sequences from this sample produce the same CDR3. The rearrangement uses TRBV28 and TRBJ1-1, with 8 bases identical to TRBD1. Looked up from germline, CDR1 is MDHEN and CDR2 is SYDVKM. The CDR3 runs 13 residues. V lost 3 bases, J lost 5 bases, and 2 bases stayed unmatched. CDR3 in amino acids: CASSFDRGTEAFF. CDR3 in DNA: TGTGCCAGCAGTTTTGACAGGGGTACTGAAGCTTTCTTT.

This clone was detected a few times. A far larger clone lies a single base away; this is likely a read error. The same CDR3 arises from other DNA sequences in this sample as well. The gene calls are TRBV12-2 and TRBJ2-1; TRBD2 is the table's D call, not checked against the DNA. TRBV12-2 is a known pseudogene. This CDR3 region has 15 residues. The CDR3, as DNA: TGTGCAAGCCTCGCTAGCCCCCAAACTTACAATGAGCAGTTCTTC. Translating gives CASLASPQTYNEQFF.

This clone was observed a handful of times. The chain links TRBV4-3 to TRBJ1-1; D unresolved. Germline CDR1 reads LGHNA; CDR2 reads YSLEER. Trimming took off 0 bases at V and 11 bases at J, with 13 bases between the two ends. The CDR3 has 13 amino acids. The CDR3 loop reads CASSQDDFRQAFF. In nucleotides, the CDR3 is TGCGCCAGCAGCCAAGACGACTTCCGGCAGGCTTTCTTT.

The J gene is TRBJ2-2, the V gene TRBV7-3; TRBD1 aligns across 10 bases. The V gene end was trimmed by 5 bases and the J gene end by 5 bases; junction bases not matched to a gene: 5. CDR3 length equals 15 residues. The germline gives CDR1 SGHTA, CDR2 FQGTGA. This chain's CDR3 is CASSPDRGRTGELFF. The CDR3 bases are TGTGCCAGCAGCCCCGACAGGGGGCGAACCGGGGAGCTGTTTTTT.

V is TRBV7-9 and J is TRBJ2-7; weak D call: TRBD2 (6 bases). CDR1 SEHNR and CDR2 FQNEAQ come from the germline V gene (reference sequence). The CDR3 length is 18 residues. V was cut by 2 bases and J by 2 bases, with 22 bases left in between. The CDR3 region is CASSLRFGGDGKAYEQYF. Written as DNA, the CDR3 is TGTGCCAGCAGCTTAAGATTCGGAGGGGACGGGAAAGCCTACGAGCAGTACTTC.

The J gene is TRBJ1-2, the V gene TRBV4-1, with TRBD1 identical over 7 bases. This CDR3 has 15 residues. Looked up from germline, CDR1 is MGHRA and CDR2 is YSYEKL. V shed 2 bases, J shed 8 bases, and the junction held 11 bases outside the gene matches. DNA of the CDR3: TGCGCCAGCAGCCAACCTCGACAGGGTCCCAACGGCTACACCTTC. Residues: CASSQPRQGPNGYTF.

The rearrangement links TRBV5-1 to TRBJ2-7; 8 nucleotides align to TRBD1. Germline CDR1 SGHRS, CDR2 YFSETQ. Losses at the gene ends were 4 bases for V and 4 bases for J; bases not matched to a gene: 4. The CDR3 consists of 13 residues. The CDR3, as DNA: TGCGCCAGCAGCGCCCGGACAGGGTACGAGCAGTACTTC. Translated: CASSARTGYEQYF.

The chain links TRBV19 to TRBJ1-2, with 7 bases identical to TRBD1. The V gene end was trimmed by 7 bases and the J gene end by 8 bases; junction bases not matched to a gene: 19. Per germline, CDR1 LNHDA and CDR2 SQIVND (reference sequence). This CDR3 has 16 amino acids. CDR3 in amino acids: CASNTEGAGLTGGYTF. For the CDR3, the DNA is TGTGCCAGTAATACGGAGGGGGCAGGATTAACGGGCGGCTACACCTTC.

The chain links TRBV18 to TRBJ1-5; 10 bases are a match to TRBD1. The CDR3 loop spans 16 amino acids. V lost 2 bases and J lost 1; bases outside the gene matches: 2. The germline gives CDR1 KGHSH, CDR2 LQKENI. The CDR3 DNA reads TGTGCCAGCTCACCAGGGACAGGGGAAAGCAATCAGCCCCAGCATTTT. Its translation is CASSPGTGESNQPQHF.

V is TRBV10-3 and J is TRBJ1-4, with D possibly TRBD1 on 5 matching bases. V was clipped by 8 bases and J by 2 bases, with 9 bases between them. Germline lookup yields CDR1 ENHRY and CDR2 SYGVKD. The CDR3 has 13 residues. The CDR3 nucleotides read TGTGCCATCGGCGGGGCCACTAATGAAAAACTGTTTTTT. Translating it yields CAIGGATNEKLFF.